Included here is one T cell receptor (beta chain) sequence, with context. The sample comes from a study of control samples from healthy donors and cancer patients. Germline values: CDR1 LNHDA, CDR2 SQIVND (reference sequence). V lost 6 bases to trimming and J lost 5 bases; unmatched junction nucleotides: 11. The CDR3 consists of 15 residues. Sequenced by immunoSEQ multiplex PCR; TCRdb stores in-frame clones only, minus some. The repertoire includes 170,000 or so clones, 75% to 95% of them detected once, and approximately 2% sits in the top ten. This TCR derives from a woman aged 40 to 55 in good health. The sample comprised blood. This rearrangement joins TRBV19 to TRBJ1-2; 8 nucleotides agree with TRBD1. CDR3 sequence: CASRGSTGALYGYTF. CDR3 nucleotides: TGTGCCAGTAGGGGCTCGACAGGGGCCTTATATGGCTACACCTTC. Filled out from reference TRBV19 and TRBJ1-2, the complete variable domain reads DGGITQSPKYLFRKEGQNVTLSCEQNLNHDAMYWYRQDPGQGLRLIYYSQIVNDFQKGDIAEGYSVSREKKESFPLTVTSAQKNPTAFYLCASRGSTGALYGYTFGSGTRLTVV.